The clone carrying this T cell receptor beta chain appeared many times. Its antigen is undetermined. Other DNA sequences in this specimen translate into the identical CDR3. The data are from a study of a mutant IDH1 vaccine in newly diagnosed glioma. About the study: All eight of the vaccinations patients received fell in weeks 1, 3, 5, 7, 11, 15, 19 and 23. The first vaccination came 4-6 weeks after radiotherapy alone, or with temozolomide cycles. Patients got radiotherapy, temozolomide, or both beforehand, and most got both.

Libraries were prepared by immunoSEQ multiplex PCR; TCRdb keeps only in-frame clonotypes and omits some of them. The sample comprises under 150,000 clones, around 80% of which are singletons, and around 5.5% rests with the top ten. Noted time point: week 11, during vaccination. It was 300 ug of mutant IDH1 20-mer peptide that made up each vaccine dose, given with topical imiquimod. New IDH1-mutant, ATRX-lost WHO grade 3 or 4 astrocytomas occurred in donors. V was shortened by 3 bases and J by 8 bases, with 10 bases between the two germline ends. The CDR3 length is 12 residues. Looked up from germline, CDR1 is LNHDA and CDR2 is SQIVND (reference sequence).

The clonotype was recovered from a man aged 40-55 years with glioma. The input for sequencing was PBMCs, taken from a glioma patient whose treatment included an IDH1 peptide vaccine. The rearrangement joins TRBV19 to TRBJ1-2, with TRBD1 as a possible D gene (6 bases). The CDR3 DNA sequence: TGTGCCAGTAGTATCGATGGGGGCGGCTACACCTTC. This sequence encodes CASSIDGGGYTF.